The sequence of this T cell receptor beta chain was determined in a study of OX40 agonist ivuxolimab in advanced cancers. The V gene's germline CDR1 is SNHLY and CDR2 FYNNEI. Germline trimming cut 5 bases from V and 7 bases from J; bases unmatched to any gene: 7. CDR3 length equals 14 residues. The assay was immunoSEQ multiplex PCR, and TCRdb's table has in-frame clones only and misses some. The sample holds tens of thousands of clones, more than 80% seen once. The starting material was CD4+ or CD8+ T cells sorted from blood, obtained in a trial of the OX40 agonist ivuxolimab. The source of this sequence is an adult with an advanced solid tumor such as melanoma, head and neck, liver or kidney cancer. The chain is built from TRBV2 and TRBJ1-1; 10 positions agree with TRBD1. The CDR3 spells CASSKTGGLVEAFF. The CDR3 coding sequence is TGTGCCAGCAGTAAGACAGGGGGCTTAGTTGAAGCTTTCTTT.